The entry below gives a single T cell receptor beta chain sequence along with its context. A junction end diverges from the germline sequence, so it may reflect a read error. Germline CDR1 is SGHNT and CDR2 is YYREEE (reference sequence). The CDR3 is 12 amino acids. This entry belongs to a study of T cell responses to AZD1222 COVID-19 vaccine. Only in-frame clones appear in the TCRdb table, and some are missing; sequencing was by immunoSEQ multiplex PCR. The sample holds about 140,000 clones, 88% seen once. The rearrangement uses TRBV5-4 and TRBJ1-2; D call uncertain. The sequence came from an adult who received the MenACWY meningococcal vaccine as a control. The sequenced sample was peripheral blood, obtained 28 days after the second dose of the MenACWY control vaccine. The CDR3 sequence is CASSLRTEGKGF. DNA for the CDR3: TGTGCCAGCAGCTTAAGGACTGAAGGGAAGGGATTC.